The rows below give T cell receptor beta chains drawn from one sample of a study of CD8 T cells in ankylosing spondylitis. TCRdb re-called the 5' RACE reads with MiXCR, one entry per CDR3 protein. The data show around 250,000 distinct CDR3 sequences, about 30% seen once. The sample taken for sequencing was blood, either unsorted or a sorted T cell fraction (not recorded which). The receptor source for this set is a male donor with ankylosing spondylitis or in good health (not recorded which). Each CDR3 is given with its conserved first and last residue. The D gene is left open where the match is weak. Only part of the rows carry a size: once, few, many, or a class if the clone is expanded.

TRBJ2-1,TRBV6-5,-,-,TGTGCCAGCAGTTACCGGGGCATCATAAATGAGCAGTTCTTC,CASSYRGIINEQFF
TRBJ2-3,TRBV5-1,few,-,TGCGCCAGCAGCCGCCGACGGCAAGATACGCAGTATTTT,CASSRRRQDTQYF
TRBJ2-2,TRBV11-2,-,-,TGTGCCAGCAGCCAACGGGGTGGGGACACCGGGGAGCTGTTTTTT,CASSQRGGDTGELFF
TRBJ1-1,TRBV6-5,-,TRBD1,TGTGCCAGCAGTTCCCCGACAGGGCTGGCGAACACTGAAGCTTTCTTT,CASSSPTGLANTEAFF
TRBJ2-3,TRBV5-1,few,-,TGCGCCAGCAGCTTGACTGGAGATACGCAGTATTTT,CASSLTGDTQYF
TRBJ2-2,TRBV12-3/TRBV12-4,-,-,TGTGCCAGCAGGGACCCTCTTGGGGAGCTGTTTTTT,CASRDPLGELFF
TRBJ2-2,TRBV3-1,-,-,TGTGCCAGCAGCCAAAGTAGGAAAGACACCGGGGAGCTGTTTTTT,CASSQSRKDTGELFF
TRBJ2-3,TRBV20-1,-,-,TGCAGTGCTAGGGATACGCAGTATTTT,CSARDTQYF
TRBJ1-1,TRBV5-1,-,-,TGCGCCAGCAGCTGGGCAGGGTTATCGACTGAAGCTTTCTTT,CASSWAGLSTEAFF
TRBJ2-3,TRBV6-5,few,-,TGTGCCAGCAGTGACAACACAGATACGCAGTATTTT,CASSDNTDTQYF
TRBJ1-5,TRBV20-1,-,TRBD1,TGCAGTGCTAGAGTGGGGACAGGGGAGTATCAGCCCCAGCATTTT,CSARVGTGEYQPQHF
TRBJ2-7,TRBV30,-,-,TGTGCCTGGACCAGGACACCCTGGGAGCAGTACTTC,CAWTRTPWEQYF
TRBJ2-3,TRBV11-2,-,TRBD2,TGTGCCAGCAGCTTAGGGGTAGCGGGGGCGGATACGCAGTATTTT,CASSLGVAGADTQYF
TRBJ1-5,TRBV20-1,-,-,TGCAGTGCTAGGACCCCCTCGATGCAGCCCCAGCATTTT,CSARTPSMQPQHF
TRBJ2-7,TRBV4-2,-,-,TGTGCCAGCAGCCAAGGCGGGCCATTCAACGAGCAGTACTTC,CASSQGGPFNEQYF
TRBJ2-1,TRBV27,-,-,TGTGCCAGCAGTTCCAGGGGCCGCTCCGGCGAGCAGTTCTTC,CASSSRGRSGEQFF
TRBJ2-1,TRBV7-2,-,TRBD1,TGTGCCAGCAGCCGGGACAGGTGGGATGAGCAGTTCTTC,CASSRDRWDEQFF
TRBJ2-3,TRBV28,-,-,TGTGCCAGCTCGACTTTCGGGCTTCGCTCCGATACGCAGTATTTT,CASSTFGLRSDTQYF
TRBJ2-3,TRBV12-3/TRBV12-4,-,-,TGTGCCAGCAGTTTGAGGGAACGCACAGATACGCAGTATTTT,CASSLRERTDTQYF
TRBJ2-3,TRBV20-1,-,-,TGCAGTGCTAGGGAGCCCGAGACAGATACGCAGTATTTT,CSAREPETDTQYF
TRBJ2-7,TRBV14,few,TRBD1,TGTGCCAGCAGCCTAATCAGGGGGCTGGGCGAGCAGTACTTC,CASSLIRGLGEQYF
TRBJ1-1,TRBV5-5,few,-,TGTGCCAGCAGGGACCTAACCGGGACCCATACTGAAGCTTTCTTT,CASRDLTGTHTEAFF
TRBJ2-7,TRBV6-1,-,TRBD1,TGTGCCAGCAGTCCGGCACAGGGGGGTTACGAGCAGTACTTC,CASSPAQGGYEQYF
TRBJ1-3,TRBV6-5,-,-,TGTGCCAGCAGTTACTCCCTCAGGTTCTCTGGAAACACCATATATTTT,CASSYSLRFSGNTIYF
TRBJ2-3,TRBV20-1,few,-,TGCAGTGCTCACAGGTCCCACTTCACAGATACGCAGTATTTT,CSAHRSHFTDTQYF
TRBJ1-1,TRBV20-1,few,TRBD1,TGCAGACCCGAAGAAGGGGGCCCTGGGTTCACTGAAGCTTTCTTT,CRPEEGGPGFTEAFF
TRBJ2-1,TRBV4-2,few,-,TGTGCCAGCAGCCAAGAGGGGCTAGGGACTGGCGATGAGCAGTTCTTC,CASSQEGLGTGDEQFF
TRBJ2-3,TRBV7-6,-,-,TGTGCCAGCAGCGGGGCCCGAGCAGATACGCAGTATTTT,CASSGARADTQYF
TRBJ1-2,TRBV5-1,-,-,TGCGCCAGCAGCTTGTTAGGCTATGGCTACACCTTC,CASSLLGYGYTF
TRBJ2-1,TRBV10-3,-,TRBD1,TGTGCCATCAGTGACAGAGGCGGGACAGGGGATTACAATGAGCAGTTCTTC,CAISDRGGTGDYNEQFF
TRBJ2-4,TRBV29-1,-,TRBD1,TGCAGCGTCGTTGGACCGACAGGGTCCAAAAACATTCAGTACTTC,CSVVGPTGSKNIQYF
TRBJ2-3,TRBV29-1,few,-,TGCAGCGTTGAAGAAGGGACGTTACACACAGATACGCAGTATTTT,CSVEEGTLHTDTQYF
TRBJ2-5,TRBV7-3,-,-,TGTGCCAGCAGCTTAGTACGGCAAGAGACCCAGTACTTC,CASSLVRQETQYF
TRBJ1-1,TRBV5-5,-,-,TGTGCCAGCAGCTTGGGGACGGGAGTTGAAGCTTTCTTT,CASSLGTGVEAFF
TRBJ1-1,TRBV20-1,few,TRBD1,TGCAGTGCCCGCCCAGGGACAGGGGTCCCCTCTAAGAACACTGAAGCTTTCTTT,CSARPGTGVPSKNTEAFF
TRBJ2-7,TRBV10-3,-,-,TGTGCCATCAGTGAGCCCTCCGGGGGCGAGCAGTACTTC,CAISEPSGGEQYF
TRBJ2-1,TRBV4-1,once,-,TGCGCCAGCAGCCCTGTCGGCTCCATTAATGAGCAGTTCTTC,CASSPVGSINEQFF
TRBJ2-3,TRBV20-1,few,-,TGCAGTGCTAGAGTTCCGACTACCACAGATACGCAGTATTTT,CSARVPTTTDTQYF
TRBJ2-1,TRBV5-1,few,-,TGCGCCAGCAGCTTGGCGGCTCCCTACAATGAGCAGTTCTTC,CASSLAAPYNEQFF